This T cell receptor beta chain appears in the sequencing data of a study of blood T cell repertoires in COVID-19. Germline CDR1 MNHEY, CDR2 SMNVEV (reference sequence). This CDR3 is built from 14 residues. V was clipped by 6 bases and J by 5 bases, with 15 bases between them. Source study methods: Estimation of nucleated cell counts was performed using reference gene primer amplification. Profiled with immunoSEQ multiplex PCR; TCRdb holds only in-frame clones, not every one. The DNA was the basis for D and trimming; V, J and clone size are from that table. The sample comprises some 530,000 clones, roughly nine tenths of which are singletons, and 6.5% to 9.5% rests with the top ten.

The TCR sequence derives from a woman aged 60 to 75 who had recovered from COVID-19. Sequencing was carried out using PBMCs or T cells enriched from blood (not recorded which). The chain combines TRBV27 with TRBJ2-3; possible D gene TRBD2, 6 bases. The DNA of the CDR3 is TGTGCCAGCAGCCCTGTGAGGGGACTAGATACGCAGTATTTT. This gives the protein CASSPVRGLDTQYF.